This T cell receptor beta chain was sequenced for a study of blood T cell repertoires in COVID-19. Study as a whole: Whether acute or convalescent, the COVID-19 samples came from the United States, Italy and Spain. Sources were T cells, B-cell-depleted T cells, or PBMCs; the material itself was cDNA or gDNA.

The protocol was immunoSEQ multiplex PCR, while the TCRdb copy is restricted to in-frame clones and leaves out a portion. This sample carries roughly 76,000 clones, more than 90% of them seen once, and the ten largest clones take roughly 1.5%. CDR3 length: 14 residues. CDR1 and CDR2 from the germline V gene are SGHAT and FQNNGV. Trimming left V 5 bases short and J 0 bases short, with 8 bases between. Sequencing was carried out using peripheral blood. The receptor was derived from a man aged 50-60 years with acute or convalescent COVID-19. The chain combines TRBV11-2 with TRBJ2-4, with D unclear. CDR3 nucleotides: TGTGCCAGCAGCCCAGAAATAGCCAAAAACATTCAGTACTTC. Amino acid sequence: CASSPEIAKNIQYF.